This T cell receptor (beta chain) was identified during a study of blood T cell repertoires in COVID-19. Study-wide context: Italy, Spain and the United States were the sources of the convalescent and acute COVID-19 samples. T cells, B-cell-depleted T cells, or PBMCs provided the cDNA or gDNA that served as material.

V was shortened by 2 bases and J by 6 bases, with 10 bases between the two germline ends. The CDR3 is 13 amino acids. Germline assignment: CDR1 MNHNY and CDR2 SVGAGI (reference sequence). Study processing details: Amplification from reference gene primers served as the basis for estimated nucleated cell counts. Assay: immunoSEQ multiplex PCR; the TCRdb copy retains only in-frame clones and omits some. The DNA was the basis for D and trimming; V, J and clone size are from that table. The sample shows approximately 150,000 clones, about 74% of them seen only once. This receptor was taken from a middle-aged man with acute or convalescent COVID-19. The sequencing sample was made of peripheral blood. The rearrangement uses TRBV6-6 and TRBJ1-1; a weak D match, TRBD1 (6 bases). The CDR3 DNA reads TGTGCCAGCAGTTACACACAGGGAGCTGAAGCTTTCTTT. Protein product: CASSYTQGAEAFF.